Sequencing of this T cell receptor (beta chain) was carried out in a study of T cells in localized non-small cell lung cancer. J was trimmed by 3 bases and V by 6 bases; bases with no gene match: 1. CDR1 is MNHEY, CDR2 SVGAGI, per germline. The CDR3 contains 12 residues. Libraries were prepared by immunoSEQ multiplex PCR; TCRdb keeps only in-frame clonotypes and omits some of them. The data show approximately 13,000 clones, over 65% seen once. This sequence originates from a male donor aged 60 or over with stage I lung adenocarcinoma. The chain links TRBV6-5 to TRBJ2-5, with 7 bases lining up with TRBD1. Sequencing was performed on peripheral blood, taken before any cancer treatment. The CDR3 DNA follows: TGTGCCAGCAGAACAGGGGAAGAGACCCAGTACTTC. Its translation: CASRTGEETQYF.